Included here is one TCR beta chain sequence, with context. Its antigen is unidentified. Germline V CDR1 and CDR2: SQVTM, ANQGSEA. Unmatched junction bases numbered 8, after V lost 4 bases and J lost 3 bases. The CDR3 consists of 15 residues. The data stem from a study of T cells after yellow fever vaccination. Study overall: The authors prepared low-cell-number fractions using SMART-Seq v4 Ultra Low Input. Study-wide findings and caveats: Clonotypes found in both CD4 and CD8 compartments made up a small share. Weaker, the secondary response had a peak occurring faster, on day 5 versus 15. Sorted repertoires could include abundant contaminating clonotypes from bulk cells.

Each CDR3 protein is one row after TCRdb ran MiXCR on the 5' RACE reads. The sample records hundreds of thousands of distinct CDR3 sequences, 9% to 15% being singletons. This clonotype was obtained from a man aged 25-40 years who received the YFV17D yellow fever vaccine. The specimen comprised PBMCs, sampled on the day of the yellow fever booster vaccination. The chain combines TRBV29-1 with TRBJ2-1; 8 bases agree with TRBD1. CDR3 sequence: CSVGRTGSFYNEQFF. CDR3 coding DNA: TGCAGCGTTGGCCGGACAGGGAGTTTCTACAATGAGCAGTTCTTC.